The rows below give T cell receptor beta chains drawn from one sample of a study of graft-versus-host responses after intestinal transplantation. Their antigens are not known. Some clones are missing from TCRdb's copy, which holds only in-frame ones; the method was immunoSEQ multiplex PCR. In the table there are around 100,000 clones, roughly nine tenths of which are singletons. The material sequenced was unstimulated CD4+ T cells sorted from spleen or lymph node cells, taken before intestinal transplant. The source is a human donor who received an intestinal transplant. The CDR3 runs from the conserved cysteine through the conserved F or W. Each record gives: clone size, V gene, J gene, D gene, CDR3 protein, CDR3 DNA. D genes are given only for firm matches. Clone sizes are given selectively: once, few, many, or a class where the clone is expanded.

abundance: few; v_gene: TRBV6-6; j_gene: TRBJ1-6; d_gene: .; CDR3aa: CASSYFRGNSPLHF; CDR3nt: TGTGCCAGCAGTTACTTCAGGGGTAATTCACCCCTCCACTTT
abundance: .; v_gene: TRBV11-2; j_gene: TRBJ2-5; d_gene: .; CDR3aa: CASSLDERRSRFQETQYF; CDR3nt: TGTGCCAGCAGCTTAGATGAGCGACGGTCGAGGTTCCAAGAGACCCAGTACTTC
abundance: .; v_gene: TRBV5-5; j_gene: TRBJ1-2; d_gene: .; CDR3aa: CASSFFARPNPYTF; CDR3nt: TGTGCCAGCAGCTTTTTCGCCAGGCCGAACCCCTACACCTTC
abundance: .; v_gene: TRBV4-2; j_gene: TRBJ2-3; d_gene: TRBD2; CDR3aa: CASSQEGLAGAGTDTQYF; CDR3nt: TGTGCCAGCAGCCAAGAGGGACTAGCGGGAGCGGGCACAGATACGCAGTATTTT
abundance: .; v_gene: TRBV15; j_gene: TRBJ2-3; d_gene: .; CDR3aa: CATSSSLGDTQYF; CDR3nt: TGTGCCACCAGCAGTTCACTGGGCGATACGCAGTATTTT
abundance: .; v_gene: TRBV6-1; j_gene: TRBJ2-3; d_gene: TRBD2; CDR3aa: CASSEASGGPDTQYF; CDR3nt: TGTGCCAGCAGTGAAGCTAGCGGGGGGCCAGATACGCAGTATTTT
abundance: .; v_gene: TRBV6-1; j_gene: TRBJ1-6; d_gene: .; CDR3aa: CASSDTLNSPLHF; CDR3nt: TGTGCCAGCAGTGACACGCTAAATTCACCCCTCCACTTT
abundance: .; v_gene: TRBV11-2; j_gene: TRBJ1-6; d_gene: TRBD1; CDR3aa: CASSLVDRVLWDRNSPLHF; CDR3nt: TGTGCCAGCAGCTTAGTCGACAGGGTCCTTTGGGATCGAAATTCACCCCTCCACTTT
abundance: .; v_gene: TRBV9; j_gene: TRBJ2-5; d_gene: .; CDR3aa: CASSVEMGETQYF; CDR3nt: TGTGCCAGCAGCGTAGAGATGGGAGAGACCCAGTACTTC
abundance: .; v_gene: TRBV7-6; j_gene: TRBJ1-2; d_gene: TRBD1; CDR3aa: CASSPRGQGALSGYTF; CDR3nt: TGTGCCAGCAGCCCGCGCGGACAGGGGGCTTTGAGTGGCTACACCTTC
abundance: few; v_gene: TRBV25-1; j_gene: TRBJ2-7; d_gene: TRBD1; CDR3aa: CASSEYRTGADEQYF; CDR3nt: TGTGCCAGCAGTGAATATAGGACAGGGGCCGACGAGCAGTACTTC
abundance: few; v_gene: TRBV20-1; j_gene: TRBJ2-4; d_gene: TRBD1; CDR3aa: CSARRTGSSYF; CDR3nt: TGCAGTGCTAGGCGGACAGGGTCGTCCTACTTC
abundance: .; v_gene: TRBV5-4; j_gene: TRBJ2-2; d_gene: .; CDR3aa: CASSLVGTGELFF; CDR3nt: TGTGCCAGCAGCTTGGTAGGGACCGGGGAGCTGTTTTTT
abundance: .; v_gene: TRBV11-3; j_gene: TRBJ2-7; d_gene: TRBD1; CDR3aa: CASSSTGGLTYEQYF; CDR3nt: TGTGCCAGCAGCTCAACAGGGGGCTTAACCTACGAGCAGTACTTC
abundance: .; v_gene: TRBV19; j_gene: TRBJ2-7; d_gene: TRBD1; CDR3aa: CASSPTDTGQGAYEQYF; CDR3nt: TGTGCCAGTAGTCCGACAGACACGGGACAGGGAGCCTACGAGCAGTACTTC
abundance: once; v_gene: TRBV19; j_gene: TRBJ2-3; d_gene: .; CDR3aa: CASSPDHYSTDTQYF; CDR3nt: TGTGCCAGTAGTCCCGACCACTATAGCACAGATACGCAGTATTTT
abundance: once; v_gene: TRBV10-2; j_gene: TRBJ2-3; d_gene: TRBD2; CDR3aa: CASSEWASGRPDTQYF; CDR3nt: TGCGCCAGCAGTGAGTGGGCTAGCGGGAGACCAGATACGCAGTATTTT
abundance: .; v_gene: TRBV5-4; j_gene: TRBJ2-5; d_gene: TRBD2; CDR3aa: CASSSGLAGAGRKETQYF; CDR3nt: TGTGCCAGCAGCTCGGGACTAGCGGGGGCCGGACGAAAAGAGACCCAGTACTTC
abundance: .; v_gene: TRBV2; j_gene: TRBJ2-2; d_gene: TRBD1; CDR3aa: CASSVRAGGTGELFF; CDR3nt: TGTGCCAGCAGTGTACGGGCAGGGGGCACCGGGGAGCTGTTTTTT
abundance: .; v_gene: TRBV5-1; j_gene: TRBJ2-7; d_gene: TRBD1; CDR3aa: CANRPGQGLYEQYF; CDR3nt: TGCGCCAACCGTCCGGGACAGGGTCTCTACGAGCAGTACTTC
abundance: few; v_gene: TRBV6-1; j_gene: TRBJ1-1; d_gene: .; CDR3aa: CASSEVPMNTEAFF; CDR3nt: TGTGCCAGCAGTGAAGTACCAATGAACACTGAAGCTTTCTTT
abundance: .; v_gene: TRBV18; j_gene: TRBJ1-1; d_gene: TRBD1; CDR3aa: CASSPDRAEAFF; CDR3nt: TGTGCCAGCTCACCGGACAGGGCTGAAGCTTTCTTT
abundance: .; v_gene: TRBV7-6; j_gene: TRBJ2-3; d_gene: .; CDR3aa: CASSLGGRADTQYF; CDR3nt: TGTGCCAGCAGCTTAGGGGGCAGGGCAGATACGCAGTATTTT
abundance: .; v_gene: TRBV5-4; j_gene: TRBJ1-5; d_gene: .; CDR3aa: CASSFDIRGPQHF; CDR3nt: TGTGCCAGCAGCTTTGACATTCGGGGGCCCCAGCATTTT
abundance: .; v_gene: TRBV18; j_gene: TRBJ2-3; d_gene: TRBD2; CDR3aa: CASSRYRTSGSRTDTQYF; CDR3nt: TGTGCCAGCTCACGTTATAGGACTAGCGGGAGCCGCACAGATACGCAGTATTTT
abundance: .; v_gene: TRBV19; j_gene: TRBJ2-7; d_gene: .; CDR3aa: CASSPLGGEQYF; CDR3nt: TGTGCCAGTAGCCCCCTGGGCGGCGAGCAGTACTTC
abundance: .; v_gene: TRBV28; j_gene: TRBJ2-7; d_gene: TRBD2; CDR3aa: CASRPFTGLADYEQYF; CDR3nt: TGTGCCAGCAGACCTTTCACAGGACTAGCGGACTACGAGCAGTACTTC
abundance: .; v_gene: TRBV5-1; j_gene: TRBJ1-5; d_gene: .; CDR3aa: CASSPTTGNQPQHF; CDR3nt: TGCGCCAGCAGCCCCACGACCGGCAATCAGCCCCAGCATTTT
abundance: .; v_gene: TRBV18; j_gene: TRBJ2-5; d_gene: .; CDR3aa: CASSSDSQETQYF; CDR3nt: TGTGCCAGCTCATCGGACAGCCAAGAGACCCAGTACTTC
abundance: .; v_gene: TRBV25-1; j_gene: TRBJ2-1; d_gene: .; CDR3aa: CASAEGRYNEQFF; CDR3nt: TGTGCCAGCGCGGAGGGGCGATACAATGAGCAGTTCTTC
abundance: few; v_gene: TRBV7-9; j_gene: TRBJ2-1; d_gene: .; CDR3aa: CASSPLFSGLPNEQFF; CDR3nt: TGTGCCAGCAGCCCATTGTTTAGCGGACTGCCCAATGAGCAGTTCTTC
abundance: .; v_gene: TRBV7-3; j_gene: TRBJ2-3; d_gene: TRBD1; CDR3aa: CASSARQGSDTQYF; CDR3nt: TGTGCCAGCAGCGCCCGACAGGGATCGGATACGCAGTATTTT
abundance: once; v_gene: TRBV7-6; j_gene: TRBJ2-3; d_gene: TRBD2; CDR3aa: CASPYRGGCTDTQYF; CDR3nt: TGTGCGTCCCCCTACCGGGGGGGCTGCACAGATACGCAGTATTTT
abundance: .; v_gene: TRBV29-1; j_gene: TRBJ1-2; d_gene: .; CDR3aa: CSNLEVDGYTF; CDR3nt: TGCAGCAACTTGGAAGTGGATGGCTACACCTTC
abundance: .; v_gene: TRBV28; j_gene: TRBJ1-2; d_gene: .; CDR3aa: CASSQSPGHLYGYTF; CDR3nt: TGTGCCAGCAGCCAAAGCCCGGGACACCTCTATGGCTACACCTTC
abundance: .; v_gene: TRBV5-1; j_gene: TRBJ2-5; d_gene: TRBD2; CDR3aa: CASSWGTSGETQYF; CDR3nt: TGCGCCAGCAGCTGGGGGACTAGCGGCGAGACCCAGTACTTC
abundance: .; v_gene: TRBV7-6; j_gene: TRBJ2-2; d_gene: TRBD2; CDR3aa: CASSWSLAGGTTGELFF; CDR3nt: TGTGCCAGCAGCTGGAGTCTAGCGGGGGGGACCACCGGGGAGCTGTTTTTT
abundance: .; v_gene: TRBV21-1; j_gene: TRBJ1-2; d_gene: .; CDR3aa: CASSSDFYGYTF; CDR3nt: TGTGCCAGCAGCTCTGACTTCTATGGCTACACCTTC
abundance: .; v_gene: TRBV1; j_gene: TRBJ2-5; d_gene: .; CDR3aa: CTSSQTRGVKETQYF; CDR3nt: TGCACCAGCAGCCAGACGCGGGGGGTTAAAGAGACCCAGTACTTC
abundance: .; v_gene: TRBV18; j_gene: TRBJ2-7; d_gene: TRBD2; CDR3aa: CASSDGGSYEQYF; CDR3nt: TGTGCCAGCTCAGACGGGGGGTCCTACGAGCAGTACTTC
abundance: .; v_gene: TRBV4-2; j_gene: TRBJ2-1; d_gene: .; CDR3aa: CASSQDKDPPMEQFF; CDR3nt: TGTGCCAGCAGCCAAGATAAGGACCCTCCCATGGAGCAGTTCTTC
abundance: .; v_gene: TRBV2; j_gene: TRBJ2-1; d_gene: .; CDR3aa: CASRSKVDANEQFF; CDR3nt: TGTGCCAGCAGGTCGAAAGTAGATGCCAATGAGCAGTTCTTC
abundance: .; v_gene: TRBV2; j_gene: TRBJ2-5; d_gene: TRBD2; CDR3aa: CASSPGLAIETQYF; CDR3nt: TGTGCCAGCAGTCCGGGACTAGCCATTGAGACCCAGTACTTC
abundance: .; v_gene: TRBV19; j_gene: TRBJ2-6; d_gene: TRBD2; CDR3aa: CASILAGGRSSGANVLTF; CDR3nt: TGTGCCAGTATTCTGGCGGGGGGTCGTAGTTCTGGGGCCAACGTCCTGACTTTC
abundance: .; v_gene: TRBV5-6; j_gene: TRBJ1-4; d_gene: .; CDR3aa: CASSLGGGTNEKLFF; CDR3nt: TGTGCCAGCAGCTTGGGGGGTGGAACTAATGAAAAACTGTTTTTT
abundance: .; v_gene: TRBV28; j_gene: TRBJ1-5; d_gene: .; CDR3aa: CASSLGRLNQPQHF; CDR3nt: TGCGCCAGCAGTCTGGGACGGCTGAATCAGCCCCAGCATTTT
abundance: once; v_gene: TRBV5-4; j_gene: TRBJ2-3; d_gene: TRBD2; CDR3aa: CASSLSGGSTDTQYF; CDR3nt: TGTGCCAGCAGCTTGAGCGGGGGTAGCACAGATACGCAGTATTTT
abundance: .; v_gene: TRBV5-1; j_gene: TRBJ2-4; d_gene: TRBD2; CDR3aa: CASSREEGLAKNIQYF; CDR3nt: TGCGCCAGCAGCCGGGAGGAGGGGCTAGCCAAAAACATTCAGTACTTC
abundance: .; v_gene: TRBV11-2; j_gene: TRBJ2-1; d_gene: TRBD2; CDR3aa: CASSLEDPGLVGEQFF; CDR3nt: TGTGCCAGCAGCTTGGAAGACCCGGGACTAGTCGGTGAGCAGTTCTTC
abundance: few; v_gene: TRBV6-5; j_gene: TRBJ1-2; d_gene: .; CDR3aa: CASSYFRAADGYTF; CDR3nt: TGTGCCAGCAGTTACTTCAGGGCCGCAGATGGCTACACCTTC
abundance: .; v_gene: TRBV7-9; j_gene: TRBJ2-1; d_gene: .; CDR3aa: CASSSTWTGSSYNEQFF; CDR3nt: TGTGCCAGCAGCTCAACTTGGACGGGGAGCTCCTACAATGAGCAGTTCTTC